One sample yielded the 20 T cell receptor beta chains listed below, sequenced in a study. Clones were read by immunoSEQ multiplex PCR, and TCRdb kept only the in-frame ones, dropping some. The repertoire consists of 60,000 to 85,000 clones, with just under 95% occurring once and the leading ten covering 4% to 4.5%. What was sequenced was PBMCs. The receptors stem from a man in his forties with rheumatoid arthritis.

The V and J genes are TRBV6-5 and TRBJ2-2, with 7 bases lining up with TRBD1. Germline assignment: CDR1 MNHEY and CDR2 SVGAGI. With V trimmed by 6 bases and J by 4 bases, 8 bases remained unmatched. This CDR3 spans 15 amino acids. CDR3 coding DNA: TGTGCCAGCAGGACCAGACAGGGAACCACCGGGGAGCTGTTTTTT. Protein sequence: CASRTRQGTTGELFF.

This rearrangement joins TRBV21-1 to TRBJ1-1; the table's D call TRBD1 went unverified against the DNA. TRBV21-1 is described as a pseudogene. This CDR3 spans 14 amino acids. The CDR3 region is CASSSWTKNTEAFF. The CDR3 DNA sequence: TGTGCCAGCAGCTCCTGGACAAAAAACACTGAAGCTTTCTTT.

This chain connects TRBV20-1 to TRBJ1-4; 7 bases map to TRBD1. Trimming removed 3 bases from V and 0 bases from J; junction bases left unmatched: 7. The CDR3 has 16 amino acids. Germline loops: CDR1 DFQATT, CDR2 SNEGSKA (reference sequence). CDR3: CSASEDRRATNEKLFF. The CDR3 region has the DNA TGCAGTGCTAGTGAGGACAGGCGTGCAACTAATGAAAAACTGTTTTTT.

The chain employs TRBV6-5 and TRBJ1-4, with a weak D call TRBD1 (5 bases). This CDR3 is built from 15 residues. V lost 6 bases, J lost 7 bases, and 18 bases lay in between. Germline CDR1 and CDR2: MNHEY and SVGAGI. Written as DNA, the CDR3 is TGTGCCAGCAGCAGGGTTAGGGTGAACGGTGAAAAACTGTTTTTT. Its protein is CASSRVRVNGEKLFF.

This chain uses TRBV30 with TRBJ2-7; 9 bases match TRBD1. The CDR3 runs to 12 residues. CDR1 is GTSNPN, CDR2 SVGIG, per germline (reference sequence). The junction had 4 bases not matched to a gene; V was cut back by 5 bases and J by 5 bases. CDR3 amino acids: CAWDRGVDEQYF. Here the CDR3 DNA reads TGTGCCTGGGACAGGGGGGTGGACGAGCAGTACTTC.

CDR3 sequence (DNA): TGTGCCAGCAGCCAGACAGCCGAAGCTTTCTTT. Encoded protein: CASSQTAEAFF. The chain recombines TRBV3-1 (or the pseudogene TRBV3-2) with TRBJ1-1; possible D gene TRBD1, 5 bases. CDR3 length equals 11 residues. The V end lost 3 bases, the J end lost 8 bases, and 7 bases lay between the germline ends. CDR1 and CDR2 from the germline V gene are LGHDT and YNNKEL (reference sequence).

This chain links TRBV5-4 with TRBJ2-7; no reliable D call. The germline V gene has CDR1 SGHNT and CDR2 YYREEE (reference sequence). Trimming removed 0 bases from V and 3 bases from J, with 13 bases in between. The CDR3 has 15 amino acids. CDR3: CASSLAGSSGYEQYF. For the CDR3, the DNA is TGTGCCAGCAGCTTGGCGGGTAGCAGTGGCTACGAGCAGTACTTC.

This chain's CDR3 is CASSPPWWDRANSPLHF. The DNA of the CDR3 is TGTGCCAGCTCACCACCGTGGTGGGACAGGGCTAATTCACCCCTCCACTTT. The chain uses TRBV18 and TRBJ1-6; 9 nucleotides agree with TRBD1. V shed 0 bases, J shed 6 bases, and the junction held 6 bases outside the gene matches. CDR1 is KGHSH, CDR2 LQKENI, per germline. The CDR3 is 17 amino acids. The full variable domain, completed using reference TRBV18 and TRBJ1-6, is NAGVMQNPRHLVRRRGQEARLRCSPMKGHSHVYWYRQLPEEGLKFMVYLQKENIIDESGMPKERFSAEFPKEGPSILRIQQVVRGDSAAYFCASSPPWWDRANSPLHFGNGTRLTVT.

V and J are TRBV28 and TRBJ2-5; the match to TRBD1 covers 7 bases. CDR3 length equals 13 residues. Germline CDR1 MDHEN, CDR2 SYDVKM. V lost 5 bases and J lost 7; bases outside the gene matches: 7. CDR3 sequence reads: CASSRQGPMTQYF. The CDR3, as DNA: TGTGCCAGCAGTCGACAGGGACCCATGACCCAGTACTTC.

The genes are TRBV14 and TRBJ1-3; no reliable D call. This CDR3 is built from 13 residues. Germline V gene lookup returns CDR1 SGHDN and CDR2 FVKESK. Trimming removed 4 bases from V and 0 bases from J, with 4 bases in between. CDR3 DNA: TGTGCCAGCAGCCTAAGCTCTGGAAACACCATATATTTT. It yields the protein CASSLSSGNTIYF.

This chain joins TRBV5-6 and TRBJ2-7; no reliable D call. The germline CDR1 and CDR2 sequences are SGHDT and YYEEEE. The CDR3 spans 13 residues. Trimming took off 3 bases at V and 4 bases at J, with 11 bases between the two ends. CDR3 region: CASSSGPAYEQYF. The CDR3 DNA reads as TGTGCCAGCAGCTCAGGACCGGCGTACGAGCAGTACTTC.

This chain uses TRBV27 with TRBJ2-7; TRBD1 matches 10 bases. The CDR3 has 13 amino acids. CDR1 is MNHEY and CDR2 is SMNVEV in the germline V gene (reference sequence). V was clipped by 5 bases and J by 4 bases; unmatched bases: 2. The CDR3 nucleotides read TGTGCCAGCAGTCCGGGACAGGGGTACGAGCAGTACTTC. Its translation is CASSPGQGYEQYF.

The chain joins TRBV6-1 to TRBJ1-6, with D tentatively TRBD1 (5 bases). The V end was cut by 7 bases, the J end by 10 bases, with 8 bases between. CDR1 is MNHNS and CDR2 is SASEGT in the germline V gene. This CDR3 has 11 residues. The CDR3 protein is CASTRDSPLHF. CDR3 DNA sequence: TGTGCCAGCACGAGGGACTCACCCCTCCACTTT.

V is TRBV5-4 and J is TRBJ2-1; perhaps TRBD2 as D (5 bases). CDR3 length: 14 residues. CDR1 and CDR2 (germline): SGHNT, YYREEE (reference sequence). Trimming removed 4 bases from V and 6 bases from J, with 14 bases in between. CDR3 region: CASSGETGSNEQFF. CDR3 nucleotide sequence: TGTGCCAGCAGCGGTGAGACTGGGAGCAATGAGCAGTTCTTC.

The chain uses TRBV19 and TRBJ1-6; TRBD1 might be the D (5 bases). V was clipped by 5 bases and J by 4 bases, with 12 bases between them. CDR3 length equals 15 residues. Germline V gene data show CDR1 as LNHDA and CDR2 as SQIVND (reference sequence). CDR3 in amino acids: CASSPMQGYNSPLHF. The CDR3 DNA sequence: TGTGCCAGTAGTCCGATGCAGGGATATAATTCACCCCTCCACTTT.

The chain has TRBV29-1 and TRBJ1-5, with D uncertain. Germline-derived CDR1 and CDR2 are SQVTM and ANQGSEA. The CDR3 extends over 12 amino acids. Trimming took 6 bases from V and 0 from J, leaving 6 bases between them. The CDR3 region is CSVGDSNQPQHF. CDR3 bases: TGCAGCGTCGGTGATAGCAATCAGCCCCAGCATTTT.

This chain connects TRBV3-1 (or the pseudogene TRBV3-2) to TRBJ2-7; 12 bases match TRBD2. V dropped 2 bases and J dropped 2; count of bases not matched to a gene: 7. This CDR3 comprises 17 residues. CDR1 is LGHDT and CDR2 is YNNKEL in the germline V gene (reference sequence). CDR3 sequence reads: CASSQLLAGGLTYEQYF. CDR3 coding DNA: TGTGCCAGCAGCCAACTACTAGCGGGAGGCCTTACCTACGAGCAGTACTTC.

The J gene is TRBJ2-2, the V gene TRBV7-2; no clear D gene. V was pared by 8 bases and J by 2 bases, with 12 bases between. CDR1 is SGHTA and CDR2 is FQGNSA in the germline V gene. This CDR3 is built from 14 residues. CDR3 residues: CASRRTPNTGELFF. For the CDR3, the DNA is TGTGCCAGCCGAAGGACCCCTAACACCGGGGAGCTGTTTTTT.

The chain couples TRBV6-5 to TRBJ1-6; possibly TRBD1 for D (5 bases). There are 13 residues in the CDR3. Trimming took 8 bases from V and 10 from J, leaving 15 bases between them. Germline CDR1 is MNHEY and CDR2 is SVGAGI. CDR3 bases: TGTGCCAGCGGTAGAGGGGTGAGATCACCCCTCCACTTT. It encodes CASGRGVRSPLHF.

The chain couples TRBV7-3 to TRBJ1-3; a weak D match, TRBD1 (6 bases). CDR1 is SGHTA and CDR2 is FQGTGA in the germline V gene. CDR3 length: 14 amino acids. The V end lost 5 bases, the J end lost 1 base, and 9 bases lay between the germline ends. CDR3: CASSVTGSGNTIYF. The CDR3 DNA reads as TGTGCCAGCAGCGTTACAGGGTCTGGAAACACCATATATTTT. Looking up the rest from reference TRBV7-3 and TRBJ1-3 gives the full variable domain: GAGVSQTPSNKVTEKGKYVELRCDPISGHTALYWYRQSLGQGPEFLIYFQGTGAADDSGLPNDRFFAVRPEGSVSTLKIQRTERGDSAVYLCASSVTGSGNTIYFGEGSWLTVV.